The clone carrying this T cell receptor beta chain was recorded a few times. Its antigen is unidentified. This entry belongs to a study of identical twins. The study's findings and limits: Cord blood beta clonotypes that were abundant carried fewer insertions, and memory repertoires showed no such trend. Partial confounding of zero-insertion analyses by invariant MAIT and iNKT cells was possible.

From the 5' RACE reads, TCRdb called clonotypes with MiXCR, one entry per CDR3 protein. The sample gives 350,000 to 500,000 distinct CDR3 sequences, approximately 18% of which show up once; roughly 12% is in the top ten. The CDR3 has 17 amino acids. From germline, CDR1 is SGHAT and CDR2 FQNNGV. V lost 1 base to trimming and J lost 7 bases; unmatched junction nucleotides: 12. Input material: naive T cells sorted from blood. The clonotype was recovered from a man between 50 and 59 years old in good health. V gene TRBV11-2 combines with J gene TRBJ2-3; 9 bases line up with TRBD2. CDR3 region: CASSLVALSGRQYTQYF. The CDR3 nucleotides read TGTGCCAGCAGCTTAGTCGCCCTTAGCGGGAGACAATATACGCAGTATTTT.